The T cell receptor beta chain described here comes from a study of T cells expressing NK-cell markers. Study overall: Just one sequenced donor of eight was HCMV-seronegative, while seven were seropositive. The study's findings and limits: The same clonotypes also predominated in the CD3+CD56-NKG2C+ fraction of several donors.

From the 5' RACE reads, TCRdb lists one entry per CDR3 protein and no DNA. This table holds around 550,000 distinct CDR3 sequences. To note about this clonotype: Antigen: not known.

The sequenced sample was blood T cells: a sorted CD56 or NKG2C T cell subset, CD4+ or CD8+ T cells, or bulk PBMC T cells (not recorded which). The sequence was obtained from a man aged 18 to 30 in good health.

This chain's CDR3 is CAMVGASEAFF. This chain links TRBV29-1 with TRBJ1-1; TCRdb calls TRBD1, which cannot be checked without DNA. Germline V gene lookup returns CDR1 SQVTM and CDR2 ANQGSEA. The CDR3 sequence is 11 residues long.